These T cell receptor beta chains were read from a single sample in a study of cytomegalovirus exposure and HLA in healthy donors. Only in-frame clones appear in the TCRdb table, and some are missing; sequencing was by immunoSEQ multiplex PCR. The table shows 120,000 to 150,000 clones, with approximately 91% occurring only once. Sequenced material: PBMCs. These receptors all come from a man younger than 35 in good health and CMV-seronegative. Both conserved end residues are part of each CDR3. D genes are given only for firm matches. Some rows have no size entry. The others give once, few or many, or a class for an expanded clone.

d_call clone_size j_call v_call cdr3_nt cdr3_aa
. . TRBJ1-5 TRBV7-9 TGTGCCAGCAGCTTAGGGCAGTACAATCAGCCCCAGCATTTT CASSLGQYNQPQHF
. . TRBJ2-1 TRBV19 TGTGCCAGTGGCGACTCACTTCCTCTCTACAATGAGCAGTTCTTC CASGDSLPLYNEQFF
. once TRBJ1-3 TRBV10-1 TGCGCCAGCAGTGAGTCCCGGAGCTCTGGAAACACCATATATTTT CASSESRSSGNTIYF
. . TRBJ2-5 TRBV9 TGTGCCAGCAGCAGTAGGACACTTCAAGAGACCCAGTACTTC CASSSRTLQETQYF
TRBD2 . TRBJ2-2 TRBV27 TGTGCCAGCAGTTGGGGGGGGAGTGGGGAGCTGTTTTTT CASSWGGSGELFF
. . TRBJ1-2 TRBV6-5 TGTGCCAGCAGTTACTCTTCCGGAGTTTATGGCTACACCTTC CASSYSSGVYGYTF
. . TRBJ2-1 TRBV7-6 TGTGCCAGCAGCTTAGGAGGACGGGATGTAGATGAGCAGTTCTTC CASSLGGRDVDEQFF
TRBD2 . TRBJ2-2 TRBV9 TGTGCCAGCAGCGTAGTGAGCGGGAGGGACACCGGGGAGCTGTTTTTT CASSVVSGRDTGELFF
TRBD1 few TRBJ2-5 TRBV11-2 TGTGCCAGCAGCTTAATAGGCGGACAGGGATGGGAGACCCAGTACTTC CASSLIGGQGWETQYF
. . TRBJ1-4 TRBV18 TGTGCCAGCTCACCGAGGGGAGGCGATGAAAAACTGTTTTTT CASSPRGGDEKLFF
TRBD1 . TRBJ1-5 TRBV7-8 TGTGCCAGCAGCACTCGACAGGGAAATCAGCCCCAGCATTTT CASSTRQGNQPQHF
. medium-sized TRBJ2-2 TRBV6-4 TGTGCCAGCAGGAGAGGGATCGACACCGGGGAGCTGTTTTTT CASRRGIDTGELFF
. . TRBJ1-1 TRBV18 TGTGCCAGCTCACCCTCTGAGCTGGAGAAAGCTTTCTTT CASSPSELEKAFF
. . TRBJ2-1 TRBV20-1 TGCAGTGCCCTAGCTTACAATGAGCAGTTCTTC CSALAYNEQFF
. . TRBJ2-1 TRBV11-3 TGTGCCAGCACCCCTTATGAGCGGCCTTACAATGAGCAGTTCTTC CASTPYERPYNEQFF
TRBD1 . TRBJ1-4 TRBV2 TGTGCCAGCATTCTCCCGGGACAGGGAGCTGAAAAACTGTTTTTT CASILPGQGAEKLFF
. . TRBJ1-4 TRBV11-3 TGTGCCAGCAGCTCGTCAGGAACTAATGAAAAACTGTTTTTT CASSSSGTNEKLFF
TRBD1 . TRBJ1-1 TRBV19 TGTGCCAGTAGCCACAGGGGGCAGAACACTGAAGCTTTCTTT CASSHRGQNTEAFF
. . TRBJ2-1 TRBV7-5 TGTGCCAGAAGCTTACCCATTCGCTTTAGACTAGCAGACTACAATGAGCAGTTCTTC CARSLPIRFRLADYNEQFF
. . TRBJ2-1 TRBV11-2 TGTGCCAGCAGCTTAGCCGACAATGAGCAGTTCTTC CASSLADNEQFF
. . TRBJ2-2 TRBV29-1 TGCAGCGTTGACAGGGGAAACACCGGGGAGCTGTTTTTT CSVDRGNTGELFF
TRBD1 . TRBJ2-7 TRBV5-6 TGTGCCAGCAGTCACCGGACAGGGTTCAACGAGCAGTACTTC CASSHRTGFNEQYF
. . TRBJ2-1 TRBV5-4 TGTGCCAGCAGCCCCAGATCGGGTGAGCAGTTCTTC CASSPRSGEQFF
TRBD2 . TRBJ2-5 TRBV2 TGTGCCAGCAGCCCACTAGCGGGGGGAGGAGAGACCCAGTACTTC CASSPLAGGGETQYF
TRBD2 . TRBJ2-2 TRBV11-3 TGTGCCAGCAGCTTAGATTGGTCTCTAGCGGGAGGATCCGGGGAGCTGTTTTTT CASSLDWSLAGGSGELFF
. . TRBJ1-6 TRBV6-5 TGTGCCAGCAGTTACGGTACCGAGAATTCACCCCTCCACTTT CASSYGTENSPLHF
TRBD1 . TRBJ2-6 TRBV19 TGTGCCAGTAGTATGGCCGACAGGGGATTCTCTGGGGCCAACGTCCTGACTTTC CASSMADRGFSGANVLTF
. . TRBJ1-1 TRBV18 TGTGCCAGCTCACCGGGGGGGCCTAAAAACACTGAAGCTTTCTTT CASSPGGPKNTEAFF
TRBD2 . TRBJ2-1 TRBV2 TGTGCCAGCAGTATCCGGGAGGCCAGTTACAATGAGCAGTTCTTC CASSIREASYNEQFF
. once TRBJ1-5 TRBV5-6 TGTGCCAGCAGCTTGGGGTGGGGCCTTAATCAGCCCCAGCATTTT CASSLGWGLNQPQHF
. . TRBJ2-1 TRBV6-5 TGTGCCAGCAGTTACTCGAGGCTGGCGTACTACAATGAGCAGTTCTTC CASSYSRLAYYNEQFF
. . TRBJ2-1 TRBV27 TGTGCCAGCACCCTTTTAGGGACAAAGGACTACAATGAGCAGTTCTTC CASTLLGTKDYNEQFF
. . TRBJ1-4 TRBV19 TGTGCCAGTAGACCCCCGGAGGAATGGGTAAAACTGTTTTTT CASRPPEEWVKLFF
TRBD2 . TRBJ2-1 TRBV4-2 TGTGCCAGCAGCCAAAAGAGGGCTAGCGGGAGGACCCATCTCTACAATGAGCAGTTCTTC CASSQKRASGRTHLYNEQFF
TRBD1 . TRBJ1-5 TRBV27 TGTGCCAGCAGTGGGACAGCGAATAGCAATCAGCCCCAGCATTTT CASSGTANSNQPQHF